These T cell receptor beta chains were read from a single sample in a study of blood T cell repertoires in COVID-19. Here immunoSEQ multiplex PCR was the method, and the copy in TCRdb shows in-frame clones only, minus some. The table shows fewer than 400,000 clones, with around four fifths occurring only once. Material for sequencing was peripheral blood. Receptors originate from a man aged 25-45 years with active or convalescent COVID-19. Both conserved end residues are part of each CDR3. The D gene is left open where the match is weak. Not all rows give a size; the values are once, few, many and, for expanded clones, a class.

j_gene,abundance,d_gene,v_gene,CDR3nt,CDR3aa
TRBJ1-6,NA,TRBD1,TRBV11-3,TGTGCCAGCAGCCTTGGACAGGGACGTCGACCCCTCCACTTT,CASSLGQGRRPLHF
TRBJ2-3,NA,NA,TRBV21-1,TGTGCCAGCAGCAAAGTAAGGGGCATTAATACGCAGTATTTT,CASSKVRGINTQYF
TRBJ2-2,NA,NA,TRBV5-1,TGCGCCAGCAGAGTAGAAGCGAACACCGGGGAGCTGTTTTTT,CASRVEANTGELFF
TRBJ2-2,NA,TRBD1,TRBV7-6,TGTGCCAGCAGCTTAGGACAGGGAAACACCGGGGAGCTGTTTTTT,CASSLGQGNTGELFF
TRBJ1-4,few,NA,TRBV12-3/TRBV12-4,TGTGCCAGCAGTTTTTCCGGGGATGAAAAACTGTTTTTT,CASSFSGDEKLFF
TRBJ1-6,NA,NA,TRBV12-2,TGTGCAAGTCGCGCTTCGTCGGACAGGGGGCTTTCACCCCTCCACTTT,CASRASSDRGLSPLHF
TRBJ1-2,NA,TRBD1,TRBV6-5,TGTGCCAGCAGGAGACCGGGACAGAGGAACTATGGCTACACCTTC,CASRRPGQRNYGYTF
TRBJ1-2,NA,TRBD1,TRBV7-9,TGTGCCAGCAGCTTAAAACAGACAGGGAACTATGGCTACACCTTC,CASSLKQTGNYGYTF
TRBJ1-2,NA,NA,TRBV19,TGTGCCAGTAGTTCTAGCAGCTACTATGGCTACACCTTC,CASSSSSYYGYTF
TRBJ1-3,NA,NA,TRBV21-1,TGTGCCAGCAGCAAACCAAATAAGACAGGGGGACACACCATATATTTT,CASSKPNKTGGHTIYF
TRBJ2-1,NA,TRBD2,TRBV7-8,TGTGCCAGCAGCGCGACCAGGGGACTAGCGGGAGAGGCACCCTACAATGAGCAGTTCTTC,CASSATRGLAGEAPYNEQFF
TRBJ2-2,NA,NA,TRBV24-1,TGTGCCACCAGTGATCTGGGACAGAACACCGGGGAGCTGTTTTTT,CATSDLGQNTGELFF
TRBJ2-2,NA,TRBD1,TRBV18,TGTGCCAGCTCGGGAGCGACAGGACAGGACGGGGAGCTGTTTTTT,CASSGATGQDGELFF
TRBJ1-2,NA,TRBD1,TRBV19,TGTGCCAGTAGACTAGGGACAGGGCTGAGCTATGGCTACACCTTC,CASRLGTGLSYGYTF
TRBJ2-7,NA,NA,TRBV29-1,TGCAGCGTTGAAGTGGACTTCACCGGTGGAGAGCAGTACTTC,CSVEVDFTGGEQYF
TRBJ1-6,NA,NA,TRBV5-4,TGTGCCAGCAGCCTGGGGGGGGACGTTGATAATTCACCCCTCCACTTT,CASSLGGDVDNSPLHF
TRBJ2-7,NA,TRBD2,TRBV9,TGTGCCAGCAGCCCTGGACTAGCGGCGGGCGAGCAGTACTTC,CASSPGLAAGEQYF
TRBJ1-3,NA,TRBD1,TRBV9,TGTGCCAGCAGCGTTGGACAGGGAAGAGGTGGAAACACCATATATTTT,CASSVGQGRGGNTIYF
TRBJ2-1,NA,NA,TRBV7-2,TGTGCCAGCGGAGGGCATAGCTCCTACAATGAGCAGTTCTTC,CASGGHSSYNEQFF
TRBJ2-7,NA,TRBD1,TRBV7-8,TGTGCCAGCAGTTCCCGCCCACAGGGACAGCGTCCATACGAGCAGTACTTC,CASSSRPQGQRPYEQYF
TRBJ1-2,NA,TRBD1,TRBV28,TGTGCCAGCAGGCAGGGGGGACAGGGGTGGGGTTACTATGGCTACACCTTC,CASRQGGQGWGYYGYTF
TRBJ1-4,NA,TRBD1,TRBV30,TGTGCCTCCAGGGGGCTGGCTAATGAAAAACTGTTTTTT,CASRGLANEKLFF
TRBJ2-2,few,TRBD1,TRBV5-1,TGCGCCAGCAGCAAGGGACAGGGGAGGACCGGGGAGCTGTTTTTT,CASSKGQGRTGELFF
TRBJ2-5,NA,NA,TRBV7-8,TGTGCCAGCAGCATTGGGCGCGTTGAGACCCAGTACTTC,CASSIGRVETQYF
TRBJ1-2,NA,TRBD1,TRBV27,TGTGCCAGCAGTTTATGGCCCCCGGGACAGGAGAGCGGCTACACCTTC,CASSLWPPGQESGYTF
TRBJ1-2,NA,NA,TRBV7-8,TGTGCCAGCAGCTTGGGCGCTCAGGCCTATGGCTACACCTTC,CASSLGAQAYGYTF
TRBJ1-6,NA,TRBD1,TRBV6-1,TGTGCCAGCAGTGAACAAGGACAGGGTTCATACTCACCCCTCCACTTT,CASSEQGQGSYSPLHF
TRBJ2-2,NA,NA,TRBV29-1,TGCAGCGTTGAAGACACAAGAACCTCGAACACCGGGGAGCTGTTTTTT,CSVEDTRTSNTGELFF
TRBJ1-6,NA,NA,TRBV6-6,TGTGCCAGCAGTTACCTTGGAGCGCGCTATAATTCACCCCTCCACTTT,CASSYLGARYNSPLHF
TRBJ1-1,NA,TRBD1,TRBV5-1,TGCGCCAGCAGCCCTGGGACAGGGACTAAATTCACTGAAGCTTTCTTT,CASSPGTGTKFTEAFF
TRBJ1-4,NA,NA,TRBV4-2,TGTGCCAGCAGCCAAGAGTCAACAGGCCCATGGGAAAAACTGTTTTTT,CASSQESTGPWEKLFF
TRBJ2-1,NA,NA,TRBV4-3,TGCGCCAGCAGCCAAGACGAGGGACTCTCCTACAATGAGCAGTTCTTC,CASSQDEGLSYNEQFF
TRBJ2-7,NA,TRBD2,TRBV7-2,TGTGCCAGCAGCTTAAGGCTAGCGGGCGGATTCTACGAGCAGTACTTC,CASSLRLAGGFYEQYF
TRBJ2-7,NA,TRBD2,TRBV7-9,TGTGCCAGCAGCCCCCGGACTAGCGGACCCTACGAGCAGTACTTC,CASSPRTSGPYEQYF
TRBJ1-1,NA,NA,TRBV11-2,TGTGCCAGCAGCTTAGGGGACAAGTACACTGAAGCTTTCTTT,CASSLGDKYTEAFF
TRBJ1-3,NA,NA,TRBV28,TGTGCCAGCAGTTTATCCCTCACCCGGCGGGGAACCTCTGGAAACACCATATATTTT,CASSLSLTRRGTSGNTIYF
TRBJ1-2,NA,NA,TRBV6-5,TGTGCCAGCCTTCCCTATAGAGACACCTATGGCTACACCTTC,CASLPYRDTYGYTF
TRBJ2-1,few,NA,TRBV27,TGTGCCAGCAGTTTAACCAGGGCCAGTGAGCAGTTCTTC,CASSLTRASEQFF
TRBJ2-2,NA,NA,TRBV30,TGTGCCTCCCGGGGGTGGGGTCCCGGGGAGCTGTTTTTT,CASRGWGPGELFF
TRBJ2-7,NA,NA,TRBV6-5,TGTGCCAGCAGCCCAGGACAGACCGAGTACGAGCAGTACTTC,CASSPGQTEYEQYF